The source of this TCR beta chain is a study of identical twins listed by TCRdb under 2016. Broadly, across the study: TCR alpha and beta repertoires from monozygotic twins, unrelated adults of various ages and cord blood were deep-sequenced to test whether fetal clonotypes persist. To rule out contamination, the twin experiments were replicated at different times with different library preparation protocols.

On this clonotype: Its cognate antigen has yet to be identified. No much larger clone exists at a distance of one base, and base qualities are not known.

All donors were healthy Caucasians. Three unrelated non-twin adults were also sequenced: a male aged 18 to 30, a male aged 50 to 59 and a female aged 50 to 59. Miltenyi CD45RO+ enrichment and human naive T-cell isolation kits were used to isolate memory (CD45RO+) and naive T cells from PBMC. The CDR3 goes from the cysteine to the phenylalanine over 16 residues. This entry keeps only the CDR3 DNA: 48 bases, framed from base 1. Via the germline V gene, CDR1 is MDHEN and CDR2 SYDVKM. Relative to germline, V is 3 bases shorter and J is 0 bases shorter, with 12 bases between their ends. Library preparation used 5' RACE. These reads were obtained on an Illumina HiSeq 2000. Template switching introduced a universal primer binding site; the final cDNA contained a unique molecular identifier, enabling accurate counting of TCR cDNA molecules. Specific primers in the conserved constant-segment region were used to synthesize first-strand cDNA for TCR alpha and beta chains. To control for contamination, every cDNA library was double barcoded, receiving both a SMART-Mk sample barcode and Illumina barcodes. TruSeq adapter sequences along with Illumina sample barcodes were introduced in two successive PCR steps. The TCR alpha and beta cDNA libraries were sequenced on the Illumina HiSeq platform using custom primers. As for how the authors treated the data: MiGEC processed the raw reads to extract unique molecular identifiers, while MiXCR was used to determine the CDR3 positions. Recombination models were inferred per individual with the repgenHMM and IGoR tools using an EM algorithm. Shared clonotype analysis was performed with the tcR package in R, normalizing sharing by the product of cloneset sizes. To study raw recombination without the effects of thymic and clonal selection, out-of-frame nonproductive sequences were analyzed. TCRdb reprocessed the public reads (quality trimming at Q25 with fastp, clone calling with MiXCR) and kept in-frame beta chains. Every CDR3 protein is listed once, alongside the most common genes and DNA of its rows. The V and J calls come from TCRdb's annotation, not from the publication. The sample table lists hundreds of thousands of distinct CDR3 sequences, approximately 6% of them with a count of one. The ten largest make up roughly 1.6% of the sample.

Overall results and qualifications from the work: Abundant cord blood beta clonotypes had fewer insertions, young adult naive repertoires showed a similar but weaker trend, and memory repertoires showed no such trend. In monozygotic twins, recombination models systematically underestimated out-of-frame TCR alpha sharing, but the models matched the sharing seen between unrelated individuals. Invariant T cells such as MAIT and iNKT could partly confound zero-insertion analyses, although diverse VJ usage argued against such confounding for most clonotypes. The excess sharing between twins in beta out-of-frame sequences was weaker because fewer shared sequences reduced the signal-to-noise ratio. Because the same donors could not be followed over many years, conclusions were based on cross-sectional statistical analysis. Compared with coincidental sharing between unrelated individuals, out-of-frame TCR alpha sequences shared between twins had an excess of sequences with low generation probability.

The sequenced sample was naive T cells sorted from blood. The sample's cell subset or site, from its label and the paper: cells isolated with a human naive T-cell isolation kit. The source is a man between 18 and 35 years old in good health. The sequence links TRBV28 to TRBJ2-1; the D gene cannot be named for sure. The bases read TGTGCCAGCAGTTTTTTATCTCAAAGCTCCTACAATGAGCAGTTCTTC. Its protein reads: CASSFLSQSSYNEQFF.